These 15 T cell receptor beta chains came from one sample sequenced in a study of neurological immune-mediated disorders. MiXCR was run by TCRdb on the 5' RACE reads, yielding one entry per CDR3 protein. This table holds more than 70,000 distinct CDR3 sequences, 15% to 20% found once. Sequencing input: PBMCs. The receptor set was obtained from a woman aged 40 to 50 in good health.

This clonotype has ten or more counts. Written as DNA, the CDR3 is TGTGCCAGCAGCTTAGTAGGGTCGGGACAGGGGTCCTATGGCTACACCTTC. Residues: CASSLVGSGQGSYGYTF. This sequence joins TRBV7-2 and TRBJ1-2; 10 nucleotides agree with TRBD1. The CDR3 loop spans 17 amino acids. The V and J ends lost 1 base and 4 bases, in that order; junction bases with no gene match: 9. Germline loops: CDR1 SGHTA, CDR2 FQGNSA.

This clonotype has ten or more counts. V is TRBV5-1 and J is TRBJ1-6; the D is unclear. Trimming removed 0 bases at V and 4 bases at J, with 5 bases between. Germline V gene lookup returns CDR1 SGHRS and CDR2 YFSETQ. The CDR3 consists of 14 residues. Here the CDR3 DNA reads TGCGCCAGCAGCTTGGACAGTTATAATTCACCCCTCCACTTT. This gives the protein CASSLDSYNSPLHF. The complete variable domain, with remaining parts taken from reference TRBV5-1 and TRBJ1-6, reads KAGVTQTPRYLIKTRGQQVTLSCSPISGHRSVSWYQQTPGQGLQFLFEYFSETQRNKGNFPGRFSGRQFSNSRSEMNVSTLELGDSALYLCASSLDSYNSPLHFGNGTRLTVT.

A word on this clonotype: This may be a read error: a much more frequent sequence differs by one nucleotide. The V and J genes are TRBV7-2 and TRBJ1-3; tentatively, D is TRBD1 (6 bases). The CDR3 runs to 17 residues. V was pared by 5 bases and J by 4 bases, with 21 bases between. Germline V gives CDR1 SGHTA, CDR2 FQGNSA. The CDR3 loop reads CASSTGRGIGAGNTIYF. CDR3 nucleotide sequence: TGTGCCAGCAGCACGGGCAGGGGAATCGGGGCAGGAAACACCATATATTTT.

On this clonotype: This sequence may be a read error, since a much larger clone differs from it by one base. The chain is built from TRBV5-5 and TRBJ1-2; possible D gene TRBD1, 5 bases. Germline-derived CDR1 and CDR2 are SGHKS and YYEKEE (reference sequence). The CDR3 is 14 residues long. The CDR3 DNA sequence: TGTGCCAGCAGCTTCGACAGTCCGGGCTATGGCTACTCCTTC. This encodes CASSFDSPGYGYSF.

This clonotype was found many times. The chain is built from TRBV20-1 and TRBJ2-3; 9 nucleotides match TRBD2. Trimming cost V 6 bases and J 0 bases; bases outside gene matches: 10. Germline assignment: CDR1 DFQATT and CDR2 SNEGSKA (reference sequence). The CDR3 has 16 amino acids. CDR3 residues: CSALARGGASTDTQYF. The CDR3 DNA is TGCAGTGCCCTAGCCCGCGGGGGGGCAAGCACAGATACGCAGTATTTT.

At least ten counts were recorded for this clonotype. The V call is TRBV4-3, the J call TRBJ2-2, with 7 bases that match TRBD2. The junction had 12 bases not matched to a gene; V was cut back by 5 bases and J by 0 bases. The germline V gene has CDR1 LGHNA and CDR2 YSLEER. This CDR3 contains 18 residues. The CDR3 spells CASSAQPGSGANTGELFF. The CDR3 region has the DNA TGCGCCAGCAGCGCCCAGCCGGGCAGCGGGGCGAACACCGGGGAGCTGTTTTTT.

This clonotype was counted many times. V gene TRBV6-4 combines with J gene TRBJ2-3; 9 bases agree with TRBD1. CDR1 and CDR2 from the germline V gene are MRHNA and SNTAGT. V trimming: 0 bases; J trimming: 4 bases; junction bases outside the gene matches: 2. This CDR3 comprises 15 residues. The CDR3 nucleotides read TGTGCCAGCAGTGACTCCGGGACAGGGTCAGATACGCAGTATTTT. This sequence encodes CASSDSGTGSDTQYF.

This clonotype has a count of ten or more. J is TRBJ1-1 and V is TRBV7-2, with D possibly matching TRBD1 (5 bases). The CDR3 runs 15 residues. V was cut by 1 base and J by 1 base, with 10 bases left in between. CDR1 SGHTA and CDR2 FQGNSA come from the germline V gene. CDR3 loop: CASSLDGGKNTEAFF. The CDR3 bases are TGTGCCAGCAGCTTAGATGGGGGGAAGAACACTGAAGCTTTCTTT.

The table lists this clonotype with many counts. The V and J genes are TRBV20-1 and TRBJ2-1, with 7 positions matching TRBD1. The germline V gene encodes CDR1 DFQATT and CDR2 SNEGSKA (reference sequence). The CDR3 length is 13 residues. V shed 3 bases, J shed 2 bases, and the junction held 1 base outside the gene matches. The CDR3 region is CSARTGTYNEQFF. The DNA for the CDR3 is TGCAGTGCTAGGACAGGGACCTACAATGAGCAGTTCTTC.

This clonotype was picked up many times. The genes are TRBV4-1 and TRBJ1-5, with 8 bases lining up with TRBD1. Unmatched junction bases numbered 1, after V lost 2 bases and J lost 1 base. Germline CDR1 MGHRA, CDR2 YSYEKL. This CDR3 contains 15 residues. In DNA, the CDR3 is TGCGCCAGCAGCCAAAGGGACAGGAGCAATCAGCCCCAGCATTTT. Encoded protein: CASSQRDRSNQPQHF.

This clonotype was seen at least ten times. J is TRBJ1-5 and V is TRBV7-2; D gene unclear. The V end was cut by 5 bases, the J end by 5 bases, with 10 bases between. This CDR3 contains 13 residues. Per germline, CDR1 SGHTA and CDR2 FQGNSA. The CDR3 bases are TGTGCCAGCAGCCCCTTCGTGGATCAGCCCCAGCATTTT. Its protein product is CASSPFVDQPQHF.

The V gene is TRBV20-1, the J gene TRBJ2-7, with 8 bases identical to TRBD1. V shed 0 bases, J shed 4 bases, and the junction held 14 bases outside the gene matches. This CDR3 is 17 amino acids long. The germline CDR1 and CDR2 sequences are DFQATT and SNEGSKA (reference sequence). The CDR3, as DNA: TGCAGTGCTAGAGATAGCGGAGTAACAGGGGGAAAGTACGAGCAGTACTTC. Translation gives CSARDSGVTGGKYEQYF.

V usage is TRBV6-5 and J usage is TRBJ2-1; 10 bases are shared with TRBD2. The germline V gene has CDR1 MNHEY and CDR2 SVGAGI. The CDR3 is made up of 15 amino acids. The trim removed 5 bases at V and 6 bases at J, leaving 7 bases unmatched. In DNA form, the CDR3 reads TGTGCCAGCAGTAGGGGACTAGCGAAGAGCAATGAGCAGTTCTTC. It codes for CASSRGLAKSNEQFF.

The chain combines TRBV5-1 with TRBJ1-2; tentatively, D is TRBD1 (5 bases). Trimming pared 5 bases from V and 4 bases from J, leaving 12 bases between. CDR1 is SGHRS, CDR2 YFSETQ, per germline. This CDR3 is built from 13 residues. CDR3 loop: CASRRGETYGYTF. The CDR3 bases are TGCGCCAGCAGGAGAGGGGAGACCTATGGCTACACCTTC.

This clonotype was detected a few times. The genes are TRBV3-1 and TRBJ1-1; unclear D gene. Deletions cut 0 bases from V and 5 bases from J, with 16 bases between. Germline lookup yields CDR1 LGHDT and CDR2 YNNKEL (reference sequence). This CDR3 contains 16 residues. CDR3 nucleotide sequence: TGTGCCAGCAGCCAAGAAGGGTGGTACGGAGGGACTGAAGCTTTCTTT. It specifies CASSQEGWYGGTEAFF.